The entry below describes one T cell receptor beta chain. As yet, its antigen is unknown. Clones were sequenced by immunoSEQ multiplex PCR, and TCRdb holds only the in-frame ones, with some missing. The sample includes roughly 140,000 clones, about 85% of them seen just once. The entry originates in a study of T cell responses to AZD1222 COVID-19 vaccine. Study results and limitations: Nearly half of the spike-specific TCRs reportedly recognize variant regions that carry no mutations.

The receptor was isolated from an adult who had recovered from COVID-19. The specimen was peripheral blood, collected after recovery from COVID-19.

The CDR3: CSANRGVGEKLFF. CDR3 nucleotide sequence: TGCAGCGCTAATAGGGGGGTCGGTGAAAAACTGTTTTTT. The chain couples TRBV29-1 to TRBJ1-4; perhaps TRBD1 as D (6 bases). The CDR3 is 13 amino acids. The V gene's germline CDR1 is SQVTM and CDR2 ANQGSEA. V lost 7 bases and J 7 bases, leaving 16 bases between the germline ends.